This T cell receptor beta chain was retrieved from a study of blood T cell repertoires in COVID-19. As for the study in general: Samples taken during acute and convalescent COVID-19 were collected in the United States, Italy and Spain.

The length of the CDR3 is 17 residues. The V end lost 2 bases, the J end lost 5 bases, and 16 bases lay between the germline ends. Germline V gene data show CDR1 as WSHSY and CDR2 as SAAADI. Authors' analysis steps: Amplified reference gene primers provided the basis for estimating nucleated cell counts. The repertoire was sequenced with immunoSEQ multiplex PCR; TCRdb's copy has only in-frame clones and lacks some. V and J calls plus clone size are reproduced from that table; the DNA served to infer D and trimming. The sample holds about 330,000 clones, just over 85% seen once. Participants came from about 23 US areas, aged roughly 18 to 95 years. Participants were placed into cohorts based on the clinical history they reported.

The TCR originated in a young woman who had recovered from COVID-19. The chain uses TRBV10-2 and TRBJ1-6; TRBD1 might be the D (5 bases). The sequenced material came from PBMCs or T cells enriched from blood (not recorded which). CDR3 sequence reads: CASSEPSLEGDNSPLHF. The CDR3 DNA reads TGCGCCAGCAGTGAGCCAAGTTTAGAAGGGGATAATTCACCCCTCCACTTT.